One sample yielded the 32 T cell receptor beta chains listed below, sequenced in a study of OX40 agonist ivuxolimab in advanced cancers. Using immunoSEQ multiplex PCR, the repertoire was profiled, and TCRdb retains in-frame clones only, with some absent. The sample shows tens of thousands of clones, 81% of them seen only once. Sequencing was performed on CD4+ or CD8+ T cells sorted from blood, taken in a trial of the OX40 agonist ivuxolimab. All receptors come from an adult with an advanced solid tumor such as melanoma, head and neck, liver or kidney cancer.

J is TRBJ2-5 and V is TRBV14; 11 bases are shared with TRBD2. The J call may be in error: the DNA end matches TRBJ2-7 better. Germline CDR1 reads SGHDN; CDR2 reads FVKESK. The CDR3 spans 19 residues. DNA of the CDR3: TGTGCCAGCAGCGACACCGCGGGACTAGCGGCTCCGGGGCGGCGCGAGCAGTACTTC. This translates into CASSDTAGLAAPGRREQYF.

This clone has only a few counts. The chain joins TRBV5-4 to TRBJ2-7; 9 bases are a match to TRBD2. There are 18 residues in the CDR3. The V gene end was trimmed by 0 bases and the J gene end by 6 bases; junction bases not matched to a gene: 16. The germline gives CDR1 SGHNT, CDR2 YYREEE (reference sequence). The CDR3 DNA reads as TGTGCCAGCAGCTTGGCTTCTGGCGGGAGGGCCTTCTTCTCCGAGCAGTACTTC. Its protein is CASSLASGGRAFFSEQYF.

The chain has TRBV7-8 and TRBJ2-7; 8 bases line up with TRBD1. Germline V gives CDR1 SGHVS, CDR2 FQNEAQ. This CDR3 spans 15 amino acids. The V segment lost 4 bases and the J segment 3 bases; nucleotides outside the gene matches: 8. CDR3 protein: CASSYGQGVGYEQYF. The CDR3 DNA sequence: TGTGCCAGCAGCTACGGACAGGGTGTAGGCTACGAGCAGTACTTC.

This chain connects TRBV25-1 to TRBJ2-5; possibly TRBD2 for D (6 bases). Trimming left V 3 bases short and J 1 base short, with 12 bases between. Germline CDR1 MGHDK, CDR2 SYGVNS. The length of the CDR3 is 15 residues. Here the CDR3 DNA reads TGTGCCAGCAGTGATCCGGGACTGTTCCAAGAGACCCAGTACTTC. Translated: CASSDPGLFQETQYF.

The chain carries TRBV4-3 and TRBJ1-2; 11 bases agree with TRBD1. V was clipped by 0 bases and J by 4 bases; unmatched bases: 4. The CDR3 consists of 16 residues. Germline assignment: CDR1 LGHNA and CDR2 YSLEER. The CDR3 sequence: CASSQDIGTGGYGYTF. The CDR3 coding sequence is TGCGCCAGCAGCCAAGATATTGGGACAGGGGGCTATGGCTACACCTTC.

This chain links TRBV19 with TRBJ1-1; no firm D call. The germline V gene has CDR1 LNHDA and CDR2 SQIVND (reference sequence). V shed 10 bases and J shed 1 base, with 10 bases lying between them. This CDR3 is built from 12 residues. In nucleotides, the CDR3 is TGTGCCATCCCGTTGCCGAACACTGAAGCTTTCTTT. It yields the protein CAIPLPNTEAFF.

V usage is TRBV5-1 and J usage is TRBJ2-1; 14 nucleotides line up with TRBD2. J lost 6 bases, V lost 4 bases, and 3 bases had no gene match. This CDR3 has 15 residues. Germline V gives CDR1 SGHRS, CDR2 YFSETQ. The CDR3 sequence is CASSVTSGGVNEQFF. The DNA for the CDR3 is TGCGCCAGCAGCGTGACTAGCGGGGGGGTCAATGAGCAGTTCTTC.

The chain recombines TRBV5-1 with TRBJ1-1; D remains ambiguous. The germline V gene has CDR1 SGHRS and CDR2 YFSETQ. Trimming took off 0 bases at V and 4 bases at J, with 7 bases between the two ends. The CDR3 covers 13 residues. The CDR3 nucleotides are TGCGCCAGCAGCTTGGGGGTGGGCACTGAAGCTTTCTTT. Its translation is CASSLGVGTEAFF.

The rearrangement uses TRBV6-1 and TRBJ2-7; 8 bases align to TRBD2. Losses at the gene ends were 6 bases for V and 2 bases for J; bases not matched to a gene: 3. The CDR3 extends over 13 amino acids. Germline V CDR1 and CDR2: MNHNS, SASEGT. CDR3 in DNA: TGTGCCAGCAGGAGCGGGGGCCCCTACGAGCAGTACTTC. Translation gives CASRSGGPYEQYF.

The gene calls are TRBV27 and TRBJ1-1; D remains ambiguous. The V end lost 6 bases, the J end lost 4 bases, and 15 bases lay between the germline ends. Germline CDR1 MNHEY, CDR2 SMNVEV (reference sequence). The CDR3 is 14 amino acids. The CDR3 spells CASRFAGEGTEAFF. The CDR3 nucleotides are TGTGCCAGCAGGTTTGCTGGGGAGGGCACTGAAGCTTTCTTT.

This chain uses TRBV5-1 with TRBJ2-7; 10 nucleotides align to TRBD1. There are 14 residues in the CDR3. The germline V gene encodes CDR1 SGHRS and CDR2 YFSETQ. Trimming took 0 bases from V and 10 from J; bases not matched to a gene: 7. The CDR3 nucleotides are TGCGCCAGCAGCTTGGAGGGACAGGGGACAGGACAGTACTTC. It encodes CASSLEGQGTGQYF.

The gene calls are TRBV9 and TRBJ2-7; D remains unclear. Trimming shortened V by 0 bases and J by 4 bases, and 11 bases separated the two germline ends. CDR1 is SGDLS and CDR2 is YYNGEE in the germline V gene. The CDR3 length is 14 residues. In nucleotides, the CDR3 is TGTGCCAGCAGCGTAGCTGGTCAGCTTTACGAGCAGTACTTC. Amino acids: CASSVAGQLYEQYF.

The chain links TRBV6-5 to TRBJ1-1, with D possibly being TRBD1 (5 bases). Germline-derived CDR1 and CDR2 are MNHEY and SVGAGI. V dropped 6 bases and J dropped 6 bases, with 17 bases sitting between them. The CDR3 loop spans 14 amino acids. CDR3 in DNA: TGTGCCAGCAGCTTACTGGGGCCGAGCGCTGAAGCTTTCTTT. Protein: CASSLLGPSAEAFF.

This rearrangement joins TRBV7-6 to TRBJ2-2; possibly TRBD1 for D (7 bases). The CDR3 runs to 16 residues. Trimming took off 6 bases at V and 4 bases at J, with 18 bases between the two ends. Germline CDR1 SGHVS, CDR2 FNYEAQ. The CDR3 region is CASSYPGGSGTGELFF. The CDR3 DNA reads as TGTGCCAGCAGTTACCCAGGGGGTAGCGGCACCGGGGAGCTGTTTTTT. Variable domain in full (rest from reference TRBV7-6 and TRBJ2-2): GAGVSQSPRYKVTKRGQDVALRCDPISGHVSLYWYRQALGQGPEFLTYFNYEAQQDKSGLPNDRFSAERPEGSISTLTIQRTEQRDSAMYRCASSYPGGSGTGELFFGEGSRLTVL.

The rearrangement links TRBV5-1 to TRBJ1-4, with D tentatively TRBD1 (5 bases). Germline loops: CDR1 SGHRS, CDR2 YFSETQ. V was trimmed by 0 bases and J by 8 bases, leaving 11 bases between them. This CDR3 comprises 14 residues. The CDR3 is CASSLGQLREKLFF. The DNA of the CDR3 is TGCGCCAGCAGCTTGGGACAGCTGCGGGAAAAACTGTTTTTT.

This chain links TRBV27 with TRBJ2-1; 9 bases line up with TRBD1. The CDR3 is 15 residues long. Germline assignment: CDR1 MNHEY and CDR2 SMNVEV (reference sequence). Trimming took 3 bases from V and 5 from J; bases not matched to a gene: 5. CDR3 sequence reads: CASSLGQGRDNEQFF. The CDR3 nucleotides are TGTGCCAGCAGTTTGGGACAGGGTAGGGACAATGAGCAGTTCTTC.

The rearrangement joins TRBV19 to TRBJ1-2; no firm D call. Germline assignment: CDR1 LNHDA and CDR2 SQIVND (reference sequence). Trimming took 1 base from V and 4 from J, leaving 7 bases between them. CDR3 size: 13 residues. CDR3 in DNA: TGTGCCAGTAGTATAGGCAGGTCCTATGGCTACACCTTC. Its translation is CASSIGRSYGYTF.

The V gene is TRBV15, the J gene TRBJ1-3; 7 nucleotides align to TRBD1. The CDR3 is 17 residues long. Germline V gene data show CDR1 as LNHNV and CDR2 as YYDKDF (reference sequence). V lost 3 bases, J lost 0 bases, and 8 bases stayed unmatched. The CDR3: CATSRTTGTISGNTIYF. The DNA for the CDR3 is TGTGCCACCAGCAGGACGACAGGGACGATCTCTGGAAACACCATATATTTT.

CDR3 in DNA: TGTGCCATCAGCCCCGGGACAGGGGATCGGGATGGCTACACCTTC. Protein product: CAISPGTGDRDGYTF. The chain carries TRBV10-3 and TRBJ1-2; 10 bases map to TRBD1. J was trimmed by 6 bases and V by 6 bases; bases with no gene match: 10. This CDR3 region has 15 residues. Germline assignment: CDR1 ENHRY and CDR2 SYGVKD.

The chain couples TRBV12-5 to TRBJ1-1; the D is unclear. V lost 0 bases, J lost 1 base, and 9 bases lay in between. CDR3 length: 15 amino acids. Germline loops: CDR1 LGHNT, CDR2 FRNRAP. The CDR3 region is CASGLVGRQNTEAFF. The CDR3 DNA reads as TGTGCTAGTGGTTTGGTAGGGAGACAGAACACTGAAGCTTTCTTT.

The gene calls are TRBV6-5 and TRBJ1-2; possible D gene TRBD1, 6 bases. V dropped 2 bases and J dropped 2 bases, with 6 bases sitting between them. The CDR3 runs to 13 residues. The V gene's germline CDR1 is MNHEY and CDR2 SVGAGI. CDR3 sequence reads: CASSYGQNYGYTF. CDR3 nucleotides: TGTGCCAGCAGTTACGGACAGAACTATGGCTACACCTTC.

The chain recombines TRBV7-3 with TRBJ2-1; no definite D call. CDR3 length equals 14 residues. The germline V and J ends were trimmed by 4 bases and 7 bases, with 14 bases remaining between them. Germline CDR1 SGHTA, CDR2 FQGTGA. The CDR3 nucleotides read TGTGCCAGCAGCTCCCCGGGCAGATTTAATGAGCAGTTCTTC. Its protein product is CASSSPGRFNEQFF.

The chain uses TRBV4-1 and TRBJ2-7, with D unresolved. Trimming cost V 8 bases and J 0 bases, with 11 bases left between them. Germline CDR1 is MGHRA and CDR2 is YSYEKL. The CDR3 covers 13 residues. The CDR3 sequence is CASSSRSSYEQYF. The CDR3, as DNA: TGCGCCAGCTCCAGCAGGAGCTCCTACGAGCAGTACTTC.

The chain combines TRBV7-9 with TRBJ1-4, with D tentatively TRBD1 (5 bases). Germline loops: CDR1 SEHNR, CDR2 FQNEAQ (reference sequence). Trimming pared 5 bases from V and 2 bases from J, leaving 12 bases between. CDR3 length: 15 residues. CDR3 in DNA: TGTGCCAGCAGCCTCGGGGGGGAGACTAATGAAAAACTGTTTTTT. This sequence encodes CASSLGGETNEKLFF. Variable domain in full (rest from reference TRBV7-9 and TRBJ1-4): DTGVSQNPRHKITKRGQNVTFRCDPISEHNRLYWYRQTLGQGPEFLTYFQNEAQLEKSRLLSDRFSAERPKGSFSTLEIQRTEQGDSAMYLCASSLGGETNEKLFFGSGTQLSVL.

This chain connects TRBV6-5 to TRBJ2-1; 9 bases align to TRBD1. The CDR3 contains 15 residues. V lost 2 bases to trimming and J lost 5 bases; unmatched junction nucleotides: 4. The germline gives CDR1 MNHEY, CDR2 SVGAGI. In DNA form, the CDR3 reads TGTGCCAGCAGTTACGACGGGACAGGGCACAATGAGCAGTTCTTC. Residues: CASSYDGTGHNEQFF.

V gene TRBV7-2 combines with J gene TRBJ1-1; weak D call: TRBD1 (5 bases). This CDR3 has 14 residues. Trimming stripped 5 bases from V and 4 bases from J, with 14 bases between. The germline gives CDR1 SGHTA, CDR2 FQGNSA. CDR3 loop: CASSQRRGSTEAFF. The CDR3 DNA sequence: TGTGCCAGCAGCCAGCGACGGGGGTCCACTGAAGCTTTCTTT.

The chain uses TRBV4-1 and TRBJ2-7; TRBD1 matches 7 bases. This CDR3 comprises 17 residues. The V gene's germline CDR1 is MGHRA and CDR2 YSYEKL. V lost 0 bases, J lost 3 bases, and 11 bases stayed unmatched. CDR3 in DNA: TGCGCCAGCAGCCAAGATGGCAGTAGGGGGACAGTCTACGAGCAGTACTTC. This gives the protein CASSQDGSRGTVYEQYF.

This chain joins TRBV13 and TRBJ2-2; 7 nucleotides line up with TRBD2. This CDR3 has 16 amino acids. Germline CDR1 PRHDT, CDR2 FYEKMQ (reference sequence). With V trimmed by 0 bases and J by 0 bases, 1 base remained unmatched. In DNA, the CDR3 is TGTGCCAGCAGCTTAGGTGGGGGGGCGAACACCGGGGAGCTGTTTTTT. Its translation: CASSLGGGANTGELFF.

The chain combines TRBV4-2 with TRBJ2-1, with TRBD1 as a possible D gene (5 bases). The V gene lost 3 bases and the J gene lost 7 bases, with 22 bases spanning the gap. Per the germline V gene, CDR1 is LGHNA and CDR2 is YNFKEQ. The CDR3 is 17 residues long. The CDR3 DNA is TGTGCCAGCAGCCACCCTACAGGTGGCGTACCCTGGAATGAGCAGTTCTTC. This codes for CASSHPTGGVPWNEQFF.

The gene calls are TRBV5-1 and TRBJ1-5; possibly TRBD1 for D (5 bases). Germline V lookup: CDR1 SGHRS, CDR2 YFSETQ. The V end was cut by 0 bases, the J end by 0 bases, with 10 bases between. The CDR3 covers 16 residues. CDR3 sequence: CASSLDPGNSNQPQHF. In nucleotides, the CDR3 is TGCGCCAGCAGCTTGGATCCAGGGAATAGCAATCAGCCCCAGCATTTT.

This clone was seen only once. The chain links TRBV10-3 to TRBJ1-1; 9 bases map to TRBD1. The CDR3 extends over 14 amino acids. Trimming removed 5 bases from V and 6 bases from J; junction bases left unmatched: 7. Germline lookup yields CDR1 ENHRY and CDR2 SYGVKD. The CDR3 nucleotides are TGTGCCATCAGTACTTTCGGGACAGGGCCTGAAGCTTTCTTT. Amino acids: CAISTFGTGPEAFF.

This chain uses TRBV9 with TRBJ2-3, with a possible D match to TRBD1 (6 bases). Deletions cut 3 bases from V and 4 bases from J, with 12 bases between. The CDR3 has 14 residues. Germline-derived CDR1 and CDR2 are SGDLS and YYNGEE. CDR3 in amino acids: CASSELQGADTQYF. The DNA for the CDR3 is TGTGCCAGCAGCGAATTACAGGGCGCAGATACGCAGTATTTT. Variable domain in full (rest from reference TRBV9 and TRBJ2-3): DSGVTQTPKHLITATGQRVTLRCSPRSGDLSVYWYQQSLDQGLQFLIQYYNGEERAKGNILERFSAQQFPDLHSELNLSSLELGDSALYFCASSELQGADTQYFGPGTRLTVL.